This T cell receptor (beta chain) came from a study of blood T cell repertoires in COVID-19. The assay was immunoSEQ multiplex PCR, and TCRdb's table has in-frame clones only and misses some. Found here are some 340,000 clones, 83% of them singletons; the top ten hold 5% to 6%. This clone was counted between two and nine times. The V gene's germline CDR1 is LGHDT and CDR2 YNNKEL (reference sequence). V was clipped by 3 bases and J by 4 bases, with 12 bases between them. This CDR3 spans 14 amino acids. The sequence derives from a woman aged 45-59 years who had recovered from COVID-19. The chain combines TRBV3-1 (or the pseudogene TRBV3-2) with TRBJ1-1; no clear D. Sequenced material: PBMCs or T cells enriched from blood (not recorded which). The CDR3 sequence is CASSHLAAGTEAFF. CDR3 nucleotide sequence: TGTGCCAGCAGCCATCTCGCGGCGGGCACTGAAGCTTTCTTT.